These 21 T cell receptor beta chains were all obtained from the same sample, sequenced in a study of blood T cells in healthy people across ages. Combining a sample-barcoded 5' primer with a J-beta primer mix, a second PCR ran for about 7 to 11 cycles. TCRdb ran MiXCR on the 5' RACE reads and lists one entry per CDR3 protein. This table holds approximately 600,000 distinct CDR3 sequences, 58% found once. Sequencing was done on a sample of blood. The receptor source for this set is a man aged 55 to 70 in good health.

The rearrangement uses TRBV3-1 and TRBJ2-5, with TRBD2 matching 9 bases. The germline CDR1 and CDR2 sequences are LGHDT and YNNKEL (reference sequence). CDR3 length: 15 amino acids. J gave up 4 bases and V 4 bases, and 7 bases lay outside the gene matches. In nucleotides, the CDR3 is TGTGCCAGCAGCCTTGTCGGTAGCGGGGGAGAGACCCAGTACTTC. Translating gives CASSLVGSGGETQYF.

CDR3 residues: CASSSGTSSGANVLTF. CDR3 bases: TGTGCCAGCAGCTCCGGGACCTCCTCTGGGGCCAACGTCCTGACTTTC. The chain combines TRBV6-1 with TRBJ2-6, with D perhaps given as TRBD1 or TRBD2 (5 bases each). CDR3 length: 16 residues. Germline lookup yields CDR1 MNHNS and CDR2 SASEGT. The germline V and J ends were trimmed by 6 bases and 0 bases, with 12 bases remaining between them.

This clonotype has just a few counts. The chain employs TRBV7-2 and TRBJ2-1; 8 bases fit TRBD2. Trimming took 5 bases from V and 11 from J; bases not matched to a gene: 11. The CDR3 contains 14 residues. Germline V gene data show CDR1 as SGHTA and CDR2 as FQGNSA. CDR3 in DNA: TGTGCCAGCAGCCCTGGAAGTAGCGGGGCTCAGCAGTTCTTC. Protein sequence: CASSPGSSGAQQFF.

The chain couples TRBV12-3 or TRBV12-4 to TRBJ1-2; maybe TRBD1 (5 bases). The CDR3 sequence is 13 residues long. Trimming cost V 6 bases and J 8 bases, with 16 bases left between them. CDR3 sequence reads: CASSQLRGQGYTF. The CDR3 DNA reads as TGTGCCAGCAGCCAATTGAGGGGCCAAGGCTACACCTTC.

The CDR3 DNA follows: TGCAGTGCTGATTATTATGAGCAGTTCTTC. It translates to CSADYYEQFF. The rearrangement uses TRBV20-1 and TRBJ2-1; D not resolved. The CDR3 runs 10 residues. The V end was cut by 5 bases, the J end by 8 bases, with 7 bases between. Germline V gives CDR1 DFQATT, CDR2 SNEGSKA (reference sequence).

The chain employs TRBV20-1 and TRBJ2-1, with D maybe TRBD2 (5 bases). This CDR3 is built from 13 residues. CDR1 is DFQATT, CDR2 SNEGSKA, per germline (reference sequence). The CDR3 DNA is TGCAGCGAGCGAGCGGTCTCCTACAATGAGCAGTTCTTC. Its translation is CSERAVSYNEQFF.

The V gene is TRBV5-1, the J gene TRBJ1-2; D is perhaps TRBD1 (6 bases). The ends were cut back, 4 bases at V and 4 bases at J, with 14 bases in the middle. The CDR3 consists of 14 residues. CDR1 is SGHRS, CDR2 YFSETQ, per germline. In nucleotides, the CDR3 is TGCGCCAGCAGCCCCAACCAGGACAGCTATGGCTACACCTTC. Its translation: CASSPNQDSYGYTF.

J is TRBJ2-3 and V is TRBV29-1; TRBD1 might be the D (5 bases). The CDR3 extends over 13 amino acids. Trimming took 7 bases from V and 5 from J, leaving 16 bases between them. Germline V lookup: CDR1 SQVTM, CDR2 ANQGSEA. CDR3 residues: CSDLSGLGDTQYF. CDR3 nucleotides: TGCAGCGATCTCTCAGGGTTGGGAGATACGCAGTATTTT.

The chain employs TRBV18 and TRBJ2-6, with D maybe TRBD2 (6 bases). The CDR3 length is 15 residues. CDR1 is KGHSH, CDR2 LQKENI, per germline. V dropped 3 bases and J dropped 9 bases, with 15 bases sitting between them. CDR3 bases: TGTGCCAGCTCACCGGATTTAGCGGCGGGCAACGTCCTGACTTTC. Residues: CASSPDLAAGNVLTF.

This chain connects TRBV27 to TRBJ2-3; 14 bases map to TRBD2. Per the germline V gene, CDR1 is MNHEY and CDR2 is SMNVEV (reference sequence). The V gene end was trimmed by 4 bases and the J gene end by 6 bases; junction bases not matched to a gene: 9. The CDR3 length is 17 residues. CDR3 loop: CASSWGLAGAPSDTQYF. CDR3 in DNA: TGTGCCAGCAGTTGGGGACTAGCGGGGGCCCCTTCGGATACGCAGTATTTT.

In this sample, this clonotype turned up a few times. One end of the junction is discordant with germline, which a read error may explain. The chain recombines TRBV7-2 with TRBJ2-4; 8 bases are a match to TRBD1. The CDR3 has 15 residues. Germline CDR1 SGHTA, CDR2 FQGNSA. The CDR3 DNA is TGTGCCAGCAGCTTATTACAGGGGGTGGCCTACGAGCAGTACTTT. Translating it yields CASSLLQGVAYEQYF.

In its sample, this clonotype was seen a few times. The gene calls are TRBV29-1 and TRBJ2-5; D is possibly TRBD2 (6 bases). V dropped 5 bases and J dropped 1 base, with 14 bases sitting between them. This CDR3 spans 14 amino acids. CDR1 is SQVTM, CDR2 ANQGSEA, per germline. The DNA for the CDR3 is TGCAGCGTTCGGGGGTATGGGGTCCAAGAGACCCAGTACTTC. Amino acids: CSVRGYGVQETQYF.

V usage is TRBV5-1 and J usage is TRBJ2-1, with TRBD1 matching 9 bases. The germline V gene encodes CDR1 SGHRS and CDR2 YFSETQ. Trimming took 4 bases from V and 5 from J; bases not matched to a gene: 10. This CDR3 contains 16 residues. In nucleotides, the CDR3 is TGCGCCAGCAGCGCCCTACAGGGGGCGCAGAACAATGAGCAGTTCTTC. Encoded protein: CASSALQGAQNNEQFF.

This clonotype was observed at least ten times. The chain recombines TRBV6-5 with TRBJ2-6, with 8 bases lining up with TRBD1. Germline V lookup: CDR1 MNHEY, CDR2 SVGAGI. The CDR3 spans 15 residues. Trimming at V came to 6 bases and at J to 2 bases, leaving 3 bases not matched to a gene. In DNA, the CDR3 is TGTGCCAGCAGCTCAGGGGGCGCTGGGGCCAACGTCCTGACTTTC. It is translated as CASSSGGAGANVLTF.

Details on this clonotype: A much bigger clone sits one base away, suggesting this may be a read error. This chain links TRBV6-1 with TRBJ1-1, with D possibly TRBD1 on 6 matching bases. Trimming shortened V by 6 bases and J by 1 base, and 9 bases separated the two germline ends. Germline V gene data show CDR1 as MNHNS and CDR2 as SASEGT. The CDR3 sequence is 13 residues long. The CDR3 region is CASSGQWNTEAFF. The CDR3 DNA is TGTGCCAGCAGCGGACAGTGGAACACTGAAGCTTTCTTT.

The chain joins TRBV11-2 to TRBJ2-5, with D unresolved. This CDR3 region has 12 residues. Germline V gene lookup returns CDR1 SGHAT and CDR2 FQNNGV. Trimming pared 6 bases from V and 4 bases from J, leaving 9 bases between. Here the CDR3 reads CASRSQGETQYF. The CDR3 DNA follows: TGTGCCAGCAGATCGCAAGGAGAGACCCAGTACTTC.

J is TRBJ2-5 and V is TRBV20-1, with TRBD2 matching 8 bases. V shed 7 bases and J 0 bases; nucleotides not matched to a gene: 10. The CDR3 has 15 amino acids. Germline CDR1 and CDR2: DFQATT and SNEGSKA (reference sequence). DNA for the CDR3: TGCAGTGGGGGGTCGTCGGGGGGGTACCAAGAGACCCAGTACTTC. It translates to CSGGSSGGYQETQYF.

The chain has TRBV28 and TRBJ2-7; the match to TRBD2 covers 7 bases. CDR3 length: 13 residues. The germline V gene encodes CDR1 MDHEN and CDR2 SYDVKM. J lost 10 bases, V lost 7 bases, and 13 bases had no gene match. The CDR3 coding sequence is TGTGCCAGCATCTCTGGGGAGGGCACCGAACAGTACTTC. Protein sequence: CASISGEGTEQYF.

The chain is built from TRBV27 and TRBJ2-7, with TRBD1 matching over 9 bases. This CDR3 region has 15 residues. Germline CDR1 MNHEY, CDR2 SMNVEV (reference sequence). The trim removed 6 bases at V and 4 bases at J, leaving 10 bases unmatched. The CDR3 DNA sequence: TGTGCCAGCAGCTTAAGACCGGGACAGGGTTACGAGCAGTACTTC. This gives the protein CASSLRPGQGYEQYF.

This clonotype was observed a few times. CDR3 coding DNA: TGCAGCGTCCGGGGACAGGCGAACACCGGGGAGCTGTTTTTT. The encoded protein is CSVRGQANTGELFF. J is TRBJ2-2 and V is TRBV29-1; TRBD1 agrees at 8 bases. Trimming at V came to 6 bases and at J to 0 bases, leaving 3 bases not matched to a gene. The CDR3 runs to 14 residues. Per germline, CDR1 SQVTM and CDR2 ANQGSEA.

This clonotype was seen a few times. This sequence joins TRBV20-1 and TRBJ2-1; the D gene could be TRBD1 or TRBD2 (5 bases each). Germline V lookup: CDR1 DFQATT, CDR2 SNEGSKA (reference sequence). V was clipped by 6 bases and J by 4 bases, with 19 bases between them. This CDR3 is 15 amino acids long. The DNA of the CDR3 is TGCAGTGCCTCCAGCGCCGGGACGGGGTACAATGAGCAGTTCTTC. This codes for CSASSAGTGYNEQFF.